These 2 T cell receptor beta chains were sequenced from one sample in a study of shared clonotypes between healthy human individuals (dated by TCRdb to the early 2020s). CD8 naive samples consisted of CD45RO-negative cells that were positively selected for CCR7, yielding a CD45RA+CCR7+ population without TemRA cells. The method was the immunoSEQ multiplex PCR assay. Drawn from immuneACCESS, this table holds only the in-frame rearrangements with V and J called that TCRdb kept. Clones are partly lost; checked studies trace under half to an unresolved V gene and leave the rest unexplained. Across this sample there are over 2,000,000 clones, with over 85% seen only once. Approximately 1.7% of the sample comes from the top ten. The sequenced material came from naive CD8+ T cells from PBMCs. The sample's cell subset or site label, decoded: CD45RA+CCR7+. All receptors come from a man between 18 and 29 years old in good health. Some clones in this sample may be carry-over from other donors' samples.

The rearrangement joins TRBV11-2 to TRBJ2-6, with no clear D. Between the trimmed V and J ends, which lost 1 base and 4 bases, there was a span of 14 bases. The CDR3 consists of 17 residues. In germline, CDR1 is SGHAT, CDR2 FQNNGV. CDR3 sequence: CASSLGVGRRGANVLTF. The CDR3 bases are TGTGCCAGCAGCTTAGGGGTCGGACGAAGGGGGGCCAACGTCCTGACTTTC.

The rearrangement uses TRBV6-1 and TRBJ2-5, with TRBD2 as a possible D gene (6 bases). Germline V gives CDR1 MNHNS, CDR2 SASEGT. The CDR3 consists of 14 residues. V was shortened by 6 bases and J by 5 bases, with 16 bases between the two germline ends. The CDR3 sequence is CASRDYLGVETQYF. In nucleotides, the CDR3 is TGTGCCAGCAGGGACTACCTAGGCGTGGAGACCCAGTACTTC.